This TCR beta chain was observed in a study of blood T cells in healthy people across ages. Germline values: CDR1 SQVTM, CDR2 ANQGSEA. The CDR3 is 12 amino acids. The V gene lost 6 bases and the J gene lost 3 bases, with 12 bases spanning the gap. A sample-barcoded 5' primer and a J-beta primer mix were used in a second PCR of roughly 7 to 12 cycles. Each sample yielded at least 2.5 million CDR3-containing paired-end reads. A single record per CDR3 protein comes from TCRdb applying MiXCR to the 5' RACE reads. The profile shows 800,000 or so distinct CDR3 sequences, approximately 25% of them singletons. Another study also made use of these data, one on T cells of mothers and their children. That publication notes: A few healthy Caucasian mothers, along with their six children, were the donors. Every mother produced more than 10 million TCR beta CDR3 reads, whereas every child provided some 3 million.

What was sequenced was blood. The chain links TRBV29-1 to TRBJ2-7; tentative D call: TRBD2 (6 bases). The receptor was isolated from a boy aged 5-17 years in good health. The CDR3 nucleotides are TGCAGCGTGCGGGACGGATACTACGAGCAGTACTTC. Amino acids: CSVRDGYYEQYF.